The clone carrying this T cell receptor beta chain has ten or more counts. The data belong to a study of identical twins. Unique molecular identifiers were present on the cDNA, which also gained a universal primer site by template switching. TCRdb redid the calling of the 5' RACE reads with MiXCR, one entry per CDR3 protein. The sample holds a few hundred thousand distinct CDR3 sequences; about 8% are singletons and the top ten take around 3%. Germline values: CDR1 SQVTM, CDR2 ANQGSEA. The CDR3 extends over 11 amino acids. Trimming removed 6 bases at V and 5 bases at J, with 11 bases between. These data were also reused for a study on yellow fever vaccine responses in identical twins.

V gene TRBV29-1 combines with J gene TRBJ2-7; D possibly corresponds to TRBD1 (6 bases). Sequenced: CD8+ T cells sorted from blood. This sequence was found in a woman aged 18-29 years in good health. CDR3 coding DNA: TGCAGCGTCACAGGGTTCGACGAGCAGTACTTC. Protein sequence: CSVTGFDEQYF.